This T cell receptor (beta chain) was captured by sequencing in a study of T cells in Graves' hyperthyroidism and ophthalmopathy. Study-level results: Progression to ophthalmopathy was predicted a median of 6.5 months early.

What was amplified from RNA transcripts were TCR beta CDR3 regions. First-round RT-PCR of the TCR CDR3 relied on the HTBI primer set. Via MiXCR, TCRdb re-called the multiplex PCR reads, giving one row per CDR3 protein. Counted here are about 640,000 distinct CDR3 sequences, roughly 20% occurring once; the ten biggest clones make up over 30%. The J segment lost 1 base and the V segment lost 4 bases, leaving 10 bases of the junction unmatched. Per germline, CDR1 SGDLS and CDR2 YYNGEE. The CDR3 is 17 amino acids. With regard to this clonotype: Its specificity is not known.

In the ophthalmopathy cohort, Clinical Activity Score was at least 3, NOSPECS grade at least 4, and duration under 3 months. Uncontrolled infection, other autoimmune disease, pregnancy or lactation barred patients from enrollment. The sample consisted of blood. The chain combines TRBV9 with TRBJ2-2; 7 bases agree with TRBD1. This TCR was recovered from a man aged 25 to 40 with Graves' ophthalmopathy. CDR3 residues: CASSISGQGVNTGELFF. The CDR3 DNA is TGTGCCAGCAGCATTAGTGGTCAGGGGGTGAACACCGGGGAGCTGTTTTTT.